The next 23 T cell receptor beta chains were all read from a single sample in a study of blood T cell repertoires in COVID-19. Only in-frame clones appear in the TCRdb table, and some are missing; sequencing was by immunoSEQ multiplex PCR. Seen here are about 100,000 clones, about 91% observed once, and the top ten hold about 4.6%. Sequencing was carried out using peripheral blood. Every receptor here comes from a human donor in a cohort sampled during active COVID-19.

This rearrangement joins TRBV6-1 to TRBJ2-3; D is perhaps TRBD2 (6 bases). CDR3 length: 16 amino acids. CDR1 MNHNS and CDR2 SASEGT come from the germline V gene. Trimming stripped 2 bases from V and 4 bases from J, with 16 bases between. The CDR3 loop is CASSEKRLAFPDTQYF. As DNA, the CDR3 is TGTGCCAGCAGTGAAAAGAGGCTAGCGTTCCCAGATACGCAGTATTTT.

The chain recombines TRBV11-2 with TRBJ1-5; D uncertain. Germline CDR1 reads SGHAT; CDR2 reads FQNNGV. There are 13 residues in the CDR3. V was shortened by 4 bases and J by 4 bases, with 8 bases between the two germline ends. In DNA, the CDR3 is TGTGCCAGCAGCTCCTCTATTAATCAGCCCCAGCATTTT. Encoded protein: CASSSSINQPQHF.

The V and J genes are TRBV6-2 or TRBV6-3 and TRBJ2-1, with 7 nucleotides matching TRBD2. The CDR3 extends over 15 amino acids. V gave up 6 bases and J gave up 7 bases; unmatched junction bases: 12. CDR1 is MNHEY, CDR2 SVGEGT, per germline. In nucleotides, the CDR3 is TGTGCCAGCAGCCCCGGCGGCGGGAGAGGAAATGAGCAGTTCTTC. Its protein is CASSPGGGRGNEQFF.

This chain joins TRBV19 and TRBJ1-5; weak D call: TRBD1 (5 bases). The CDR3 covers 13 residues. V lost 4 bases to trimming and J lost 4 bases, with 8 bases between them. The germline V gene has CDR1 LNHDA and CDR2 SQIVND (reference sequence). This chain's CDR3 is CASSKGYNQPQHF. DNA for the CDR3: TGTGCCAGTAGTAAGGGGTATAATCAGCCCCAGCATTTT.

This clone was seen more than once but under ten times. The gene calls are TRBV7-2 and TRBJ2-5, with D uncertain. V was cut by 5 bases and J by 1 base, with 8 bases left in between. The CDR3 covers 13 residues. CDR1 SGHTA and CDR2 FQGNSA come from the germline V gene. The CDR3 loop is CASSRGSQETQYF. CDR3 coding DNA: TGTGCCAGCAGCCGAGGCTCCCAAGAGACCCAGTACTTC. Combining the CDR3 with reference TRBV7-2 and TRBJ2-5 gives the whole variable domain GAGVSQSPSNKVTEKGKDVELRCDPISGHTALYWYRQSLGQGLEFLIYFQGNSAPDKSGLPSDRFSAERTGGSVSTLTIQRTQQEDSAVYLCASSRGSQETQYFGPGTRLLVL.

The chain carries TRBV6-5 and TRBJ2-7; 8 bases are shared with TRBD1. The CDR3 runs 15 residues. V shed 6 bases and J 0 bases; nucleotides not matched to a gene: 7. Germline V gene data show CDR1 as MNHEY and CDR2 as SVGAGI. The DNA for the CDR3 is TGTGCCAGCAGAAAATACAGGGGGAACTCCTACGAGCAGTACTTC. Protein product: CASRKYRGNSYEQYF.

The gene calls are TRBV6-4 and TRBJ1-2, with D possibly being TRBD1 (5 bases). V shed 6 bases and J shed 0 bases, with 14 bases lying between them. From germline, CDR1 is MRHNA and CDR2 SNTAGT. This CDR3 region has 15 residues. CDR3: CASRVQGGPNYGYTF. Written as DNA, the CDR3 is TGTGCCAGCAGGGTCCAGGGAGGACCTAACTATGGCTACACCTTC.

V gene TRBV12-5 combines with J gene TRBJ1-1; 9 bases are shared with TRBD1. Germline CDR1 is LGHNT and CDR2 is FRNRAP. With 4 bases clipped from V and 5 bases from J, the junction kept 5 bases outside the gene matches. The CDR3 loop spans 14 amino acids. The CDR3 loop reads CASGSTGGSTEAFF. As DNA, the CDR3 is TGTGCTAGTGGTTCTACAGGGGGCTCGACTGAAGCTTTCTTT.

This clone came up once. The rearrangement links TRBV28 to TRBJ2-7; D remains unclear. The CDR3 totals 12 residues. CDR1 and CDR2 (germline): MDHEN, SYDVKM. Trimming took off 7 bases at V and 4 bases at J, with 11 bases between the two ends. CDR3 amino acids: CASTLGMYEQYF. CDR3 nucleotide sequence: TGTGCCAGCACCTTGGGCATGTACGAGCAGTACTTC.

The chain links TRBV7-8 to TRBJ2-5; no clear D gene. Trimming removed 3 bases at V and 2 bases at J, with 7 bases between. Germline lookup yields CDR1 SGHVS and CDR2 FQNEAQ. This CDR3 spans 13 amino acids. The CDR3 bases are TGTGCCAGCAGCTTCTACGAACAAGAGACCCAGTACTTC. Residues: CASSFYEQETQYF.

The rearrangement uses TRBV6-6 and TRBJ1-5; D is unresolved. The CDR3 is made up of 17 amino acids. V lost 5 bases and J 8 bases, leaving 25 bases between the germline ends. Germline V gene sequence: CDR1 MNHNY, CDR2 SVGAGI (reference sequence). Here the CDR3 reads CASSPPGGGPGQEPQHF. The CDR3 nucleotides are TGTGCCAGCAGTCCCCCAGGAGGAGGGCCGGGTCAGGAGCCCCAGCATTTT.

The V call is TRBV2, the J call TRBJ2-7; weak D call: TRBD2 (5 bases). CDR1 is SNHLY and CDR2 is FYNNEI in the germline V gene. V was cut by 6 bases and J by 5 bases, with 17 bases left in between. The CDR3 has 14 amino acids. CDR3 nucleotide sequence: TGTGCCAGCAGACCTTCTAGCCCCGGACACGAGCAGTACTTC. Protein sequence: CASRPSSPGHEQYF.

The rearrangement uses TRBV7-9 and TRBJ2-7; D is undetermined. Germline loops: CDR1 SEHNR, CDR2 FQNEAQ (reference sequence). V was shortened by 4 bases and J by 3 bases, with 13 bases between the two germline ends. The CDR3 runs 14 residues. The CDR3: CASSSPYNIYEQYF. DNA of the CDR3: TGTGCCAGCAGCTCACCGTATAACATCTACGAGCAGTACTTC.

The V call is TRBV5-1, the J call TRBJ2-7; 9 bases line up with TRBD1. Germline V CDR1 and CDR2: SGHRS, YFSETQ. This CDR3 has 15 amino acids. Trimming cost V 7 bases and J 4 bases; bases outside gene matches: 12. This CDR3 is CASHRGGTGSYEQYF. CDR3 nucleotides: TGCGCCAGCCATCGGGGAGGGACAGGGTCTTACGAGCAGTACTTC. The variable domain in full, with the rest retrieved from reference TRBV5-1 and TRBJ2-7, is KAGVTQTPRYLIKTRGQQVTLSCSPISGHRSVSWYQQTPGQGLQFLFEYFSETQRNKGNFPGRFSGRQFSNSRSEMNVSTLELGDSALYLCASHRGGTGSYEQYFGPGTRLTVT.

CDR3 protein: CATEDRGYEQYF. The CDR3 DNA reads TGTGCCACGGAGGACAGGGGGTACGAGCAGTACTTC. The V gene is TRBV6-6, the J gene TRBJ2-7; TRBD1 agrees at 10 bases. The CDR3 consists of 12 residues. Trimming at V came to 10 bases and at J to 4 bases, leaving 4 bases not matched to a gene. Germline V CDR1 and CDR2: MNHNY, SVGAGI (reference sequence).

This chain links TRBV2 with TRBJ2-1, with D hard to call. Trimming removed 4 bases from V and 1 base from J, with 11 bases in between. The CDR3 is 15 residues long. The germline V gene has CDR1 SNHLY and CDR2 FYNNEI. The CDR3 sequence is CASSGELGSYNEQFF. The CDR3, as DNA: TGTGCCAGCAGTGGCGAACTCGGTTCCTACAATGAGCAGTTCTTC.

The V gene is TRBV28, the J gene TRBJ2-4, with D possibly matching TRBD1 (6 bases). The length of the CDR3 is 15 residues. V dropped 2 bases and J dropped 1 base, with 9 bases sitting between them. The V gene's germline CDR1 is MDHEN and CDR2 SYDVKM. CDR3 nucleotides: TGTGCCAGCAGTTTAACCAGGGGTGCCAAAAACATTCAGTACTTC. As protein: CASSLTRGAKNIQYF. Supplemented by reference TRBV28 and TRBJ2-4, the full variable domain reads DVKVTQSSRYLVKRTGEKVFLECVQDMDHENMFWYRQDPGLGLRLIYFSYDVKMKEKGDIPEGYSVSREKKERFSLILESASTNQTSMYLCASSLTRGAKNIQYFGAGTRLSVL.

The chain uses TRBV6-5 and TRBJ2-1; a possible D gene is TRBD1 (5 bases). There are 11 residues in the CDR3. Germline V lookup: CDR1 MNHEY, CDR2 SVGAGI. V was clipped by 6 bases and J by 5 bases, with 5 bases between them. The CDR3 DNA sequence: TGTGCCAGCAGCAGGGACAATGAGCAGTTCTTC. Residues: CASSRDNEQFF.

This clone occurred once. This rearrangement joins TRBV6-5 to TRBJ2-5; TRBD1 matches 7 bases. The CDR3 loop spans 13 amino acids. CDR1 and CDR2 from the germline V gene are MNHEY and SVGAGI. Trimming at V came to 9 bases and at J to 7 bases, leaving 11 bases not matched to a gene. The DNA of the CDR3 is TGTGCCAGTCGAACGGGACAGTTCGGGACCCAGTACTTC. The encoded protein is CASRTGQFGTQYF.

This clone was detected only once. J is TRBJ2-1 and V is TRBV3-1 (or the pseudogene TRBV3-2); 15 bases map to TRBD2. V lost 4 bases, J lost 6 bases, and 1 base stayed unmatched. Germline CDR1 reads LGHDT; CDR2 reads YNNKEL (reference sequence). The CDR3 runs 15 residues. The CDR3 region has the DNA TGTGCCAGCAGCCGGACTAGCGGGAGGGTCAATGAGCAGTTCTTC. This translates into CASSRTSGRVNEQFF.

The chain employs TRBV9 and TRBJ2-5, with D possibly TRBD1 on 6 matching bases. The V and J ends lost 7 bases and 0 bases respectively, with 13 bases between them. The CDR3 is made up of 14 amino acids. Germline CDR1 reads SGDLS; CDR2 reads YYNGEE. The CDR3 sequence: CASSPQGHQETQYF. The CDR3 nucleotides read TGTGCCAGCTCACCCCAGGGGCACCAAGAGACCCAGTACTTC.

At least ten counts were recorded for this clone. The chain uses TRBV19 and TRBJ2-1, with D tentatively TRBD2 (6 bases). The germline CDR1 and CDR2 sequences are LNHDA and SQIVND (reference sequence). This CDR3 region has 15 residues. With 5 bases removed from V and 1 base from J, the gap between germline ends came to 12 bases. For the CDR3, the DNA is TGTGCCAGTAGTCTGTTAGCGGAATCCTACAATGAGCAGTTCTTC. Translation gives CASSLLAESYNEQFF.

The chain couples TRBV5-1 to TRBJ1-6, with D tentatively TRBD1 (5 bases). CDR3 length: 16 amino acids. Trimming took 0 bases from V and 8 from J, leaving 15 bases between them. Germline CDR1 reads SGHRS; CDR2 reads YFSETQ. Written as DNA, the CDR3 is TGCGCCAGCAGCTTGGCCTTGGAGGGGTTCGATTCACCCCTCCACTTT. Encoded protein: CASSLALEGFDSPLHF. The full variable domain, completed using reference TRBV5-1 and TRBJ1-6, is KAGVTQTPRYLIKTRGQQVTLSCSPISGHRSVSWYQQTPGQGLQFLFEYFSETQRNKGNFPGRFSGRQFSNSRSEMNVSTLELGDSALYLCASSLALEGFDSPLHFGNGTRLTVT.